Below, one T cell receptor beta chain is given with its context. Germline assignment: CDR1 MNHNS and CDR2 SASEGT. The CDR3 covers 15 residues. V lost 6 bases, J lost 8 bases, and 10 bases stayed unmatched. There were no patients who had received any treatment before thyroid surgery. Source study methods: CDR3 differences across clinicopathological groups were used to build a distant-metastasis classifier for papillary thyroid cancer. TCRdb re-clonotyped the PCR reads via MiXCR. These V and J calls originate from TCRdb's pipeline instead of the authors' own analysis. This sample has 7,000 or so clones, with 15% to 20% found just once. These data are taken from a study of metastatic and nonmetastatic thyroid tumors. Looking at the study overall: Repertoire data that came from the blood and tumor or nodule tissue of malignant and benign thyroid patients were compared.

The material sequenced was adjacent normal tissue. The chain uses TRBV6-1 and TRBJ2-1, with 10 bases lining up with TRBD1. This TCR came from a male donor with papillary thyroid cancer or a benign thyroid nodule (not recorded which). Some clones in this sample may be carry-over from other donors' samples. The CDR3 loop is CASRPGTGEIYEQFF. The CDR3 coding sequence is TGTGCCAGCAGACCCGGGACAGGGGAGATCTATGAGCAGTTCTTC.